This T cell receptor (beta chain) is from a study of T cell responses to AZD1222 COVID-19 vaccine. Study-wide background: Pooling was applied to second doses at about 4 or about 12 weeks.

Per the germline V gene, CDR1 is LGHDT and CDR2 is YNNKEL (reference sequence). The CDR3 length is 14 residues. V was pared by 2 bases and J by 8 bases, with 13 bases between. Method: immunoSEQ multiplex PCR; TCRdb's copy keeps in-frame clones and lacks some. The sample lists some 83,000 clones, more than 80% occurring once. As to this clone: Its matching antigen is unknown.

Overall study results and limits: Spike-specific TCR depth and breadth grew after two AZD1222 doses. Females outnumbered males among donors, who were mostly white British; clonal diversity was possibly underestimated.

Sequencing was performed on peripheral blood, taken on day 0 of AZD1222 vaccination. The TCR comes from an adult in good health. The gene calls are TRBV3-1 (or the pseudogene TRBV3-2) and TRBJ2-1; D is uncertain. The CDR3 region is CASSQFLGVHEQFF. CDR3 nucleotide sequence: TGTGCCAGCAGCCAATTTCTTGGGGTACATGAGCAGTTCTTC.